This T cell receptor beta chain was found in a study of Ad26.COV2.S vaccination and SARS-CoV-2 variants. Study-level background: Ad26.COV2.S, an intramuscular injection, was given once or twice 56 days apart.

The treatment is: some 20 received Ad26.COV2.S at low or high dose, single or two shots; 5 received placebo; per-sample allocation not given. Specimens were obtained on day 63 following the first vaccine or placebo injection. CDR1 and CDR2 from the germline V gene are MNHEY and SMNVEV (reference sequence). CDR3 size: 13 residues. Deletions cut 7 bases from V and 3 bases from J, with 10 bases between. Sequenced by immunoSEQ multiplex PCR; TCRdb stores in-frame clones only, minus some. The table lists 400,000 to 450,000 clones, 75% to 95% of them singletons. The receptor was isolated from a person aged 18-65 years who received the Ad26.COV2.S COVID-19 vaccine or a placebo. The chain combines TRBV27 with TRBJ2-1; a weak D match, TRBD1 (6 bases). The starting material was peripheral blood, obtained in a trial of Ad26.COV2.S vaccine versus placebo. The CDR3 is CASKKTGYNEQFF. The DNA of the CDR3 is TGTGCCAGCAAAAAGACAGGCTACAATGAGCAGTTCTTC.